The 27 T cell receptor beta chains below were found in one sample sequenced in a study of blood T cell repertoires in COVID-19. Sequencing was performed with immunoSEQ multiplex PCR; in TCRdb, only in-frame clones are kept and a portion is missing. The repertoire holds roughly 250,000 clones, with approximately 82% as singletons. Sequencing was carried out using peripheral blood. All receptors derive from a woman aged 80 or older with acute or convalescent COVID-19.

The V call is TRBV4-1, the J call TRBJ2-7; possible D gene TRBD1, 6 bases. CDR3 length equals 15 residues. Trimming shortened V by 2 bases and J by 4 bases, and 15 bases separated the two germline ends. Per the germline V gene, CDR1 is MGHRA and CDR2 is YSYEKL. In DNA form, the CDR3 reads TGCGCCAGCAGCCAACCTGGACAGAGGTCTTACGAGCAGTACTTC. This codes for CASSQPGQRSYEQYF.

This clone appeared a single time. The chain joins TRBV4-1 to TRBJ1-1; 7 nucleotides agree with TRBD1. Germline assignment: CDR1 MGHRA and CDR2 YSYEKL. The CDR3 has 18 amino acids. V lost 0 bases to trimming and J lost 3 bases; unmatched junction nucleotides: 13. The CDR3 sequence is CASSQDPRTGRGYTEAFF. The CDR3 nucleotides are TGCGCCAGCAGCCAAGATCCCCGGACAGGCCGGGGGTACACTGAAGCTTTCTTT.

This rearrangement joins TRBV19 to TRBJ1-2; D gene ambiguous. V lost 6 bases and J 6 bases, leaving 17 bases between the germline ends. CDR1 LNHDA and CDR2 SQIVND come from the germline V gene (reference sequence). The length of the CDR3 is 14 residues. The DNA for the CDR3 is TGTGCCAGTAGCCTGGCCGGGCGGGTTGATGGCTACACCTTC. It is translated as CASSLAGRVDGYTF.

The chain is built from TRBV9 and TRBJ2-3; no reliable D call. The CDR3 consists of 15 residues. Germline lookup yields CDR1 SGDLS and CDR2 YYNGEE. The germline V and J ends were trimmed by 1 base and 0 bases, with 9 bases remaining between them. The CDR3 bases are TGTGCCAGCAGCGTACACTTCTCTAGCACAGATACGCAGTATTTT. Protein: CASSVHFSSTDTQYF.

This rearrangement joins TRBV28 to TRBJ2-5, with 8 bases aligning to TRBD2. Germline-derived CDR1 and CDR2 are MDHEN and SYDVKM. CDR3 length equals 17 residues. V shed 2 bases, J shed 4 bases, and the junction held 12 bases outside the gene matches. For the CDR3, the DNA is TGTGCCAGCAGTTTAACCGCGGGAGGAGGGGATCTAGAGACCCAGTACTTC. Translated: CASSLTAGGGDLETQYF.

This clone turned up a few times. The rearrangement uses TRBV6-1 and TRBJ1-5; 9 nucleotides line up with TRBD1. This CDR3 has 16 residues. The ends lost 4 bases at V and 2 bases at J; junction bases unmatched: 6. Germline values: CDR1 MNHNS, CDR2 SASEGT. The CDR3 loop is CASSADRGSGNQPQHF. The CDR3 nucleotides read TGTGCCAGCAGTGCGGACAGGGGAAGTGGCAATCAGCCCCAGCATTTT.

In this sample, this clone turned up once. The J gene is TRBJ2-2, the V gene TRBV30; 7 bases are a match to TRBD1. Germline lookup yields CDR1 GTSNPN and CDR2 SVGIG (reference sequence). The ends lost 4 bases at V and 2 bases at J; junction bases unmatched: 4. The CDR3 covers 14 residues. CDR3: CAWIGTDNTGELFF. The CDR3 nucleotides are TGTGCCTGGATTGGGACAGATAACACCGGGGAGCTGTTTTTT. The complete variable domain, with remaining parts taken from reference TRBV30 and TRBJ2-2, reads SQTIHQWPATLVQPVGSPLSLECTVEGTSNPNLYWYRQAAGRGLQLLFYSVGIGQISSEVPQNLSASRPQDRQFILSSKKLLLSDSGFYLCAWIGTDNTGELFFGEGSRLTVL.

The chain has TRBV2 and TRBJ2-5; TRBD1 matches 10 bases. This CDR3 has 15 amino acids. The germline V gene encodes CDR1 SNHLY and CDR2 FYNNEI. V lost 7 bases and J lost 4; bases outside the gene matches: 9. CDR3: CASTDTGTGVETQYF. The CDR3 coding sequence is TGTGCCAGCACTGATACCGGGACAGGGGTAGAGACCCAGTACTTC.

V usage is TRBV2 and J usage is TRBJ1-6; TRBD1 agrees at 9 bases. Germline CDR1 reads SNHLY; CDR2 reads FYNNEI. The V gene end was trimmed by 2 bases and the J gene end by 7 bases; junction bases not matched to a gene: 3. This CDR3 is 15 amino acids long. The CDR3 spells CASSEIGQGNSPLHF. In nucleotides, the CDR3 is TGTGCCAGCAGTGAAATAGGACAGGGGAATTCACCCCTCCACTTT.

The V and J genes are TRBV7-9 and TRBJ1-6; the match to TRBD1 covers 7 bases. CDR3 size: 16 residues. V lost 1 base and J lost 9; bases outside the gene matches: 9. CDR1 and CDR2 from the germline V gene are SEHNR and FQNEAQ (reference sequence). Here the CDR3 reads CASSLGTGQESSPLHF. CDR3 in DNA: TGTGCCAGCAGCTTAGGGACAGGACAGGAATCTTCACCCCTCCACTTT. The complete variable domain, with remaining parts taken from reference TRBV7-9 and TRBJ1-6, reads DTGVSQNPRHKITKRGQNVTFRCDPISEHNRLYWYRQTLGQGPEFLTYFQNEAQLEKSRLLSDRFSAERPKGSFSTLEIQRTEQGDSAMYLCASSLGTGQESSPLHFGNGTRLTVT.

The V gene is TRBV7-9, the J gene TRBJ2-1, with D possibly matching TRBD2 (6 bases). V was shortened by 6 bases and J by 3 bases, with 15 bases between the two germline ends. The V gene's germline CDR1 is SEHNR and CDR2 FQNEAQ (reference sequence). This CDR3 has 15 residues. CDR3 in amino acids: CASSFSGLLYNEQFF. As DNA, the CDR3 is TGTGCCAGCAGTTTTAGCGGCCTCCTCTACAATGAGCAGTTCTTC.

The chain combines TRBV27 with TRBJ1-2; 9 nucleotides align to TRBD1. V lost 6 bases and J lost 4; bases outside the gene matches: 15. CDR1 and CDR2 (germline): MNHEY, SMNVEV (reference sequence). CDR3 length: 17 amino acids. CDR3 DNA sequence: TGTGCCAGCAGCCTACTAGGGGAACAGGGGGCGCGCTATGGCTACACCTTC. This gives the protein CASSLLGEQGARYGYTF.

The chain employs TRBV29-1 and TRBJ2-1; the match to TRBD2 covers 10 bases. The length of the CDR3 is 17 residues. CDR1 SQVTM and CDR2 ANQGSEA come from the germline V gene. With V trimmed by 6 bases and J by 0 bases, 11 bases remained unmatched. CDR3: CSVPLGLASNSYNEQFF. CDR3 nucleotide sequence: TGCAGCGTCCCGTTGGGACTAGCGTCAAACTCCTACAATGAGCAGTTCTTC.

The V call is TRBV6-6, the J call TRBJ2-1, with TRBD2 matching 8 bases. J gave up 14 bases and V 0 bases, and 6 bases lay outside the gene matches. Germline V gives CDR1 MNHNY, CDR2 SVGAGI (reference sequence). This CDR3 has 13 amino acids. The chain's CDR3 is CASSYSGGRGEFF. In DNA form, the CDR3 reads TGTGCCAGCAGTTACTCAGGCGGGCGGGGGGAGTTCTTC.

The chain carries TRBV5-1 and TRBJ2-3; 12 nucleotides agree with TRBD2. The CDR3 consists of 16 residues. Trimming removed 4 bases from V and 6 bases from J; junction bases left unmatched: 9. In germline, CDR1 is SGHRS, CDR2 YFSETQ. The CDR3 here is CASSLSSGGVSDTQYF. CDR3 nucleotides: TGCGCCAGCAGCCTTTCTAGCGGGGGGGTCTCGGATACGCAGTATTTT.

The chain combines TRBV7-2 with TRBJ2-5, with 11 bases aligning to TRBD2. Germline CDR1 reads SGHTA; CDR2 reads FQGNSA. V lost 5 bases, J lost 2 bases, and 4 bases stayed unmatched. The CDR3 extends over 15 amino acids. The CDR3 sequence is CASSQRLAGQETQYF. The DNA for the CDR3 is TGTGCCAGCAGCCAGAGACTAGCGGGGCAAGAGACCCAGTACTTC.

The CDR3 DNA is TGTGCCAGCAGGGATACAGGGGGCGCAGAAAACATTCAGTACTTC. Its protein is CASRDTGGAENIQYF. The chain recombines TRBV27 with TRBJ2-4; 9 bases are a match to TRBD1. Looked up from germline, CDR1 is MNHEY and CDR2 is SMNVEV (reference sequence). With 6 bases clipped from V and 5 bases from J, the junction kept 8 bases outside the gene matches. This CDR3 region has 15 residues.

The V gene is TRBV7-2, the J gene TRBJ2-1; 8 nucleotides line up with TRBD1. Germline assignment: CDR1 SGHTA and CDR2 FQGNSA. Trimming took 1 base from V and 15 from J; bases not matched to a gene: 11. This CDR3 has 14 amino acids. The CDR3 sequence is CASSLGRGRVRVFF. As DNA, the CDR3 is TGTGCCAGCAGCTTAGGCAGGGGGCGCGTAAGGGTGTTCTTC.

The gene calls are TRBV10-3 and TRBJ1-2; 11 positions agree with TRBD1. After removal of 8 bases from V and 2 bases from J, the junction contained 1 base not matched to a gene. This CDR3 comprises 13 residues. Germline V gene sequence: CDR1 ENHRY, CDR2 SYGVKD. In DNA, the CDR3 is TGTGCCATCGGGACAGGGGGAAACTATGGCTACACCTTC. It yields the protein CAIGTGGNYGYTF.

The CDR3 region is CASSLGTGPNTGELFF. For the CDR3, the DNA is TGTGCCAGCAGCTTAGGGACAGGGCCGAACACCGGGGAGCTGTTTTTT. This rearrangement joins TRBV7-3 to TRBJ2-2; TRBD1 matches at 9 bases. The V gene end was trimmed by 2 bases and the J gene end by 0 bases; junction bases not matched to a gene: 1. The CDR3 sequence is 16 residues long. Germline CDR1 and CDR2: SGHTA and FQGTGA.

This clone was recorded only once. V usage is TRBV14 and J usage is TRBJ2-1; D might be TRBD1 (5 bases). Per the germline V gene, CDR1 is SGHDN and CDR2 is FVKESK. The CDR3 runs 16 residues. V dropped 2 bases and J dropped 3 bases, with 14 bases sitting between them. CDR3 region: CASSQLDSQNYNEQFF. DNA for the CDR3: TGTGCCAGCAGCCAACTAGACAGTCAGAACTACAATGAGCAGTTCTTC.

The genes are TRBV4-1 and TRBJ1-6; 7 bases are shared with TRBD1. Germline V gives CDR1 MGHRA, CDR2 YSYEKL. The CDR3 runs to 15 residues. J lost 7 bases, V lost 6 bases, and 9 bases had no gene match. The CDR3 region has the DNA TGCGCCAGCAGACGGGGTCAGGGACAGAATTCACCCCTCCACTTT. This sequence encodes CASRRGQGQNSPLHF.

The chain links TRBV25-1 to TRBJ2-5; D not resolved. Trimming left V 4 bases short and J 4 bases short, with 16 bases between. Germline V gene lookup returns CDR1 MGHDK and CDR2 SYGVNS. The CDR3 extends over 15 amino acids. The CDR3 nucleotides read TGTGCCAGCAGTGCTGCCGGCGGAGAAGCAGAGACCCAGTACTTC. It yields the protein CASSAAGGEAETQYF.

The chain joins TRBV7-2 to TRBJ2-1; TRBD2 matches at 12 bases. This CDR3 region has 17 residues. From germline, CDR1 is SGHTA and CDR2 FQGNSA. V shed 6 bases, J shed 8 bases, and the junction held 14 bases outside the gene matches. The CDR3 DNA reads TGTGCCAGCAGGACTAGCGGGGGATCTCTATGGTCCCATGAGCAGTTCTTC. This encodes CASRTSGGSLWSHEQFF. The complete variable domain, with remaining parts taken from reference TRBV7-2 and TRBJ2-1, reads GAGVSQSPSNKVTEKGKDVELRCDPISGHTALYWYRQSLGQGLEFLIYFQGNSAPDKSGLPSDRFSAERTGGSVSTLTIQRTQQEDSAVYLCASRTSGGSLWSHEQFFGPGTRLTVL.

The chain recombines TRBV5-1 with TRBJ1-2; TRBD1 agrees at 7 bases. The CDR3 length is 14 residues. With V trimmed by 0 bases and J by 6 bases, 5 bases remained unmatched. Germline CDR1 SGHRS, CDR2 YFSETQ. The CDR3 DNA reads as TGCGCCAGCAGCTTGGGAGGGGGCGCGAATGGCTACACCTTC. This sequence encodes CASSLGGGANGYTF.

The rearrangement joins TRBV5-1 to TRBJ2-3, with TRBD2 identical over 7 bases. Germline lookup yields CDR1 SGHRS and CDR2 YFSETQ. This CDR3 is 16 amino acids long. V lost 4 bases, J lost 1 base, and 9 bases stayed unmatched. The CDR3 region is CASSMITGGGTDTQYF. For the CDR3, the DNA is TGCGCCAGCAGCATGATAACGGGAGGCGGCACAGATACGCAGTATTTT.

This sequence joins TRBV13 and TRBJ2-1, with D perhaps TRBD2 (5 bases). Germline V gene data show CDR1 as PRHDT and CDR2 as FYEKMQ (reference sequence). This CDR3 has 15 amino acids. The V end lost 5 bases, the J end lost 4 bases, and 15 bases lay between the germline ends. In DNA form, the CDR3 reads TGTGCCAGCAGCCCCCGGGGTTCCGGTTACAATGAGCAGTTCTTC. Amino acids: CASSPRGSGYNEQFF.